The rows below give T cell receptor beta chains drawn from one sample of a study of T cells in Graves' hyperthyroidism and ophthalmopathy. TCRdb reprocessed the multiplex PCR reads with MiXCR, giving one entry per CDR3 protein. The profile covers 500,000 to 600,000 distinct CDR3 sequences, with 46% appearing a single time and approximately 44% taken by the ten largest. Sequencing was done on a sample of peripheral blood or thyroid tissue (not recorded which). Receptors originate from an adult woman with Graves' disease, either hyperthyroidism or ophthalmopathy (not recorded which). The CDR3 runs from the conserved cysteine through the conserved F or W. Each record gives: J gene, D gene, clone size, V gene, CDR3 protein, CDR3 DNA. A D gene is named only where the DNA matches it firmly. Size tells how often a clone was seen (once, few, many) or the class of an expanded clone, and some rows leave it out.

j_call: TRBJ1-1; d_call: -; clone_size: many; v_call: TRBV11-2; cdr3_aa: CASSQQGNTEAFF; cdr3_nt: TGTGCCAGCAGCCAACAGGGCAACACTGAAGCTTTCTTT
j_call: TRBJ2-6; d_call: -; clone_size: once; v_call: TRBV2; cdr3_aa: CASNQPSGGTEFSGANVLTF; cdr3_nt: TGTGCCAGCAACCAGCCCTCGGGCGGGACAGAGTTCTCTGGGGCCAACGTCCTGACTTTC
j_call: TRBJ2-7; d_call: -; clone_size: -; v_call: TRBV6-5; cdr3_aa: CASKAGRLTYEQYF; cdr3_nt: TGTGCCAGCAAGGCGGGGAGGCTCACCTACGAGCAGTACTTC
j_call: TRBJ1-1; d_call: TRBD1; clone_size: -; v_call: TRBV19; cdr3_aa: CASSMFGDRGTEAFF; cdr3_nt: TGTGCCAGTAGTATGTTTGGGGACAGGGGCACTGAAGCTTTCTTT
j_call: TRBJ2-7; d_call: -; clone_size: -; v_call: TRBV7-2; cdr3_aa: CASSLWQVRGEQYF; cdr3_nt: TGTGCCAGCAGCTTATGGCAGGTTCGGGGCGAGCAGTACTTC
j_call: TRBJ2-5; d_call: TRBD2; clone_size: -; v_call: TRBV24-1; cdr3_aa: CAASDKGLAGRIGLAGAETQYF; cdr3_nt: TGTGCCGCCAGTGACAAGGGACTAGCGGGACGGATAGGACTAGCGGGAGCGGAGACCCAGTACTTC
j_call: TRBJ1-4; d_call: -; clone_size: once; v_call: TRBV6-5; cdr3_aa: CASRRDILNEKLFF; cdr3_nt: TGTGCCAGCAGACGGGACATCCTTAATGAAAAACTGTTTTTT
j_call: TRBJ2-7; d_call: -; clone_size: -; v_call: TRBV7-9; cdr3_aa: CASSLARTPRYEQYF; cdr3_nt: TGTGCCAGCAGCTTAGCACGAACACCGAGATACGAGCAGTACTTC
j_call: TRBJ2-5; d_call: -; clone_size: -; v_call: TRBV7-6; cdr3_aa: CASSLGASLEQETQYF; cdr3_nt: TGTGCCAGCAGCTTAGGGGCTAGTCTGGAGCAAGAGACCCAGTACTTC
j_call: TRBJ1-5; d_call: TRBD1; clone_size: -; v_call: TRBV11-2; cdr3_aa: CASSSDRGRGNSNQPQHF; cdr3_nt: TGTGCCAGCAGCTCCGACAGGGGGCGGGGAAATAGCAATCAGCCCCAGCATTTT
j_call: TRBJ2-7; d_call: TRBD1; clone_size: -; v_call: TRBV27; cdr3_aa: CASSWDRGTSYEQYF; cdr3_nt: TGTGCCAGCAGTTGGGACAGGGGCACATCCTACGAGCAGTACTTC
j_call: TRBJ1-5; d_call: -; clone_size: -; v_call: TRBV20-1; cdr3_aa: CSAGDQSNQPQHF; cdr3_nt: TGCAGTGCGGGGGATCAAAGCAATCAGCCCCAGCATTTT
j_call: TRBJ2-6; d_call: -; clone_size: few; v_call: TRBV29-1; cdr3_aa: CSVEGGFSGANVLTF; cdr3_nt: TGCAGCGTTGAAGGGGGCTTCTCTGGGGCCAACGTCCTGACTTTC
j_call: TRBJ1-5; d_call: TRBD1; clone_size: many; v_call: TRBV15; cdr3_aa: CATSREGTGNQPQHF; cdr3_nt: TGTGCCACCAGCAGAGAAGGGACAGGCAATCAGCCCCAGCATTTT
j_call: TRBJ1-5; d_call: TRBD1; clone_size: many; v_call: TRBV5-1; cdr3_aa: CASRPTGGSNQPQHF; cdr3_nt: TGCGCCAGCAGGCCTACAGGGGGCAGCAATCAGCCCCAGCATTTT
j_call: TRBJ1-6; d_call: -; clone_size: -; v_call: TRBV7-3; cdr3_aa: CASSPGPPRNSPLHF; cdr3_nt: TGTGCCAGCAGCCCTGGCCCGCCTAGGAATTCACCCCTCCACTTT
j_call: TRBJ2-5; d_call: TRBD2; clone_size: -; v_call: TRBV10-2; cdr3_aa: CASSERWGGSQETQYF; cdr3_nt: TGCGCCAGCAGTGAGAGGTGGGGGGGTTCCCAAGAGACCCAGTACTTC
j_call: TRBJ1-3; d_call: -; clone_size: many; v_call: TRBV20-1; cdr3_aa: CSASEGFSGNTIYF; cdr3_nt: TGCAGTGCTAGTGAGGGGTTCTCTGGAAACACCATATATTTT
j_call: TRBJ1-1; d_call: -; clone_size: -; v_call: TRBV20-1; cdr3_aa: CSASEPGRPTNEAFF; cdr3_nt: TGCAGTGCTAGTGAACCGGGACGTCCCACAAATGAAGCTTTCTTT
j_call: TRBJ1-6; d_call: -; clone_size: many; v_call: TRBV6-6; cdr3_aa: CASSYRADSSRQPLHF; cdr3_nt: TGTGCCAGCAGTTACCGAGCGGACAGTTCGCGGCAACCCCTCCACTTT
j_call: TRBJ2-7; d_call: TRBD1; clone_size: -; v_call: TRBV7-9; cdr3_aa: CASSSSPWDRNYEQYF; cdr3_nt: TGTGCCAGCAGCTCTTCTCCCTGGGACAGGAACTACGAGCAGTACTTC
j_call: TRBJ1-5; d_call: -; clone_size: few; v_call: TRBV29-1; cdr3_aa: CSVESIAGQPQHF; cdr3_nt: TGCAGCGTGGAATCGATAGCGGGTCAGCCCCAGCATTTT
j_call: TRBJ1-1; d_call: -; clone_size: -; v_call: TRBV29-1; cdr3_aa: CSVPGLTNTEAFF; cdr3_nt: TGCAGCGTTCCGGGACTGACGAACACTGAAGCTTTCTTT
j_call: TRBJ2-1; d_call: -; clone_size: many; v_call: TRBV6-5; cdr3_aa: CAIRSSYNEQFF; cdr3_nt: TGTGCCATCCGGAGCTCCTACAATGAGCAGTTCTTC
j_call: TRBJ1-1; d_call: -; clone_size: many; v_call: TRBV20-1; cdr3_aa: CSARDQAGYTEAFF; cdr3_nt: TGCAGTGCTAGAGATCAGGCAGGGTACACTGAAGCTTTCTTT
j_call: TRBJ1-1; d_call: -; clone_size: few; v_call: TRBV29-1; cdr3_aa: CSVGFGLNTEAFF; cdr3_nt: TGCAGCGTGGGGTTCGGGTTGAACACTGAAGCTTTCTTT
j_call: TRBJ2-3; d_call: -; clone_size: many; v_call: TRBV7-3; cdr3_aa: CASSNGRLDTQYF; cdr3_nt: TGTGCCAGCAGCAACGGGAGATTAGATACGCAGTATTTT
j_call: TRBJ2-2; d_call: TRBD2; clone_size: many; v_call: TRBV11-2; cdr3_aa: CASSLREGTGELFF; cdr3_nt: TGTGCCAGCAGCTTACGGGAGGGCACCGGGGAGCTGTTTTTT
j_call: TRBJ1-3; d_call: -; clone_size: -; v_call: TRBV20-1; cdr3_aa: CSANRGAASGNTIYF; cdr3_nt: TGCAGTGCTAATCGGGGCGCCGCCTCTGGAAACACCATATATTTT
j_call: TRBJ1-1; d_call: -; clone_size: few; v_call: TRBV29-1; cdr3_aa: CSVVRGRFTEAFF; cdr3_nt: TGCAGCGTTGTGAGAGGGAGGTTCACTGAAGCTTTCTTT